This TCR beta chain was observed in a study of identifying expanded T cells in peripheral blood. Study conclusions and caveats: Variance in clone template counts between roughly two-week samples significantly increased with total template count across all healthy donors.

Germline V gives CDR1 LGHNA, CDR2 YSLEER. The CDR3 sequence is 15 residues long. V was pared by 3 bases and J by 0 bases, with 3 bases of the junction left unmatched. Of note for this clone: The antigen remains undetermined.

Assay used: immunoSEQ multiplex PCR; TCRdb lists only in-frame clones, some missing. Of 95,000 to 100,000 clones in the sample, 87% were seen once. No infections or other immune events were documented during collection. The clonotype comes from a person aged 18 to 70 in good health. The sample was blood. This chain links TRBV4-3 with TRBJ2-7, with 9 positions matching TRBD1. This CDR3 reads CASSQGQGHSYEQYF. The CDR3, as DNA: TGCGCCAGCAGCCAGGGACAGGGCCACTCCTACGAGCAGTACTTC.